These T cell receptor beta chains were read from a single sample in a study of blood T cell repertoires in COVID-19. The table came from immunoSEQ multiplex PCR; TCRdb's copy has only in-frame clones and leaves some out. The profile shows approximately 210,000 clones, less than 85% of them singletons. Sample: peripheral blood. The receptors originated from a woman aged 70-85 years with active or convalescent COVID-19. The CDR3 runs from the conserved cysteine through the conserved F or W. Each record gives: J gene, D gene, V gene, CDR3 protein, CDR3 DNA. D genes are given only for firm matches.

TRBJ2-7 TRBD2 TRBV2 CASGRTSSYEQYF TGTGCCAGCGGCAGGACTAGCTCCTACGAGCAGTACTTC
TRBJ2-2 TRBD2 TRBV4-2 CASSQEVKTSGGANTGELFF TGTGCCAGCAGCCAAGAGGTCAAAACTAGCGGGGGGGCGAACACCGGGGAGCTGTTTTTT
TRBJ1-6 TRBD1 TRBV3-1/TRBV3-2 CASSPTTGGGSPLHF TGTGCCAGCAGCCCGACGACAGGGGGCGGTTCACCCCTCCACTTT
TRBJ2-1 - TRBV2 CASSQSSYNEQFF TGTGCCAGCAGCCAGTCCTCCTACAATGAGCAGTTCTTC
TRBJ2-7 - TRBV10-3 CAISERTTGVIAEQYF TGTGCCATCAGTGAGAGGACCACGGGAGTAATAGCCGAGCAGTACTTC
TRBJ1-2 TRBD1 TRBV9 CASSVVAGGPANYGYTF TGTGCCAGCAGCGTCGTGGCAGGGGGCCCCGCTAACTATGGCTACACCTTC
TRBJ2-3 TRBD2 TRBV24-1 CATSDDGAASGRDTQYF TGTGCCACCAGTGATGATGGGGCGGCTAGCGGGAGGGATACGCAGTATTTT
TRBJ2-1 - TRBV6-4 CASRGLSSFFHNEQFF TGTGCCAGCAGGGGACTTTCCTCTTTTTTCCACAATGAGCAGTTCTTC
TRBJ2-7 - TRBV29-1 CSVEERTFGEKQYF TGCAGCGTTGAAGAAAGAACTTTCGGGGAAAAGCAGTACTTC
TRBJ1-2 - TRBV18 CASSPTLGEMGGYTF TGTGCCAGCTCACCGACCTTGGGAGAGATGGGGGGCTACACCTTC
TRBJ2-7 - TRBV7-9 CASSLGQYEQYF TGTGCCAGCAGCTTAGGACAGTACGAGCAGTACTTC
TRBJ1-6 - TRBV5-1 CASQERSYNSPLHF TGCGCCAGTCAGGAACGCTCCTATAATTCACCCCTCCACTTT
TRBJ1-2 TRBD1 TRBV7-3 CASSPEGTGGTYGYTF TGTGCCAGCAGCCCAGAGGGGACAGGGGGTACCTATGGCTACACCTTC
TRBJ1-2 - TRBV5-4 CASTPSAGNYGYTF TGTGCCAGCACCCCTTCGGCAGGGAACTATGGCTACACCTTC
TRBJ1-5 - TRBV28 CASSLATYYQPQHF TGTGCCAGCAGTTTAGCAACGTACTATCAGCCCCAGCATTTT
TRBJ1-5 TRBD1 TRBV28 CASSEDRGHSNQPQHF TGTGCCAGCAGTGAGGACAGGGGACATAGCAATCAGCCCCAGCATTTT
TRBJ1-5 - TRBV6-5 CASTQGQYSNQPQHF TGTGCCAGCACCCAAGGACAGTATAGCAATCAGCCCCAGCATTTT
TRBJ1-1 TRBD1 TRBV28 CASSPDRGSLNTEAFF TGTGCCAGCAGTCCCGACAGGGGGTCTTTGAACACTGAAGCTTTCTTT